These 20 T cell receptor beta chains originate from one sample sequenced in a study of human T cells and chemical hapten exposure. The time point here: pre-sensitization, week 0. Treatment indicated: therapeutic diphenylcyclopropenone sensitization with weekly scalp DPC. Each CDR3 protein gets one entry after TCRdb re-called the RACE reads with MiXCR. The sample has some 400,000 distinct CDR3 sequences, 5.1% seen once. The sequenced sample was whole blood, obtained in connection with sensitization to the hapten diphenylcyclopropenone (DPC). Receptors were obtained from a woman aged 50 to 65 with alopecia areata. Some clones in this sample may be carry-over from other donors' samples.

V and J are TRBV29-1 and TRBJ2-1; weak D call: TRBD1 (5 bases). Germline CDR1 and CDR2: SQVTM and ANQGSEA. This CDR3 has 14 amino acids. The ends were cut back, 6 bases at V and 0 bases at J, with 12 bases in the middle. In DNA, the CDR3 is TGCAGCGTGGGTGGGGCTAACTCCTACAATGAGCAGTTCTTC. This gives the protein CSVGGANSYNEQFF.

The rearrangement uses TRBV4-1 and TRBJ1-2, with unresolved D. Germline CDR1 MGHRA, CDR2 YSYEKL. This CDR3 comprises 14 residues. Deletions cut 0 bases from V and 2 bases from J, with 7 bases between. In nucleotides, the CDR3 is TGCGCCAGCAGCCAAGAATGGGAGAACTATGGCTACACCTTC. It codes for CASSQEWENYGYTF.

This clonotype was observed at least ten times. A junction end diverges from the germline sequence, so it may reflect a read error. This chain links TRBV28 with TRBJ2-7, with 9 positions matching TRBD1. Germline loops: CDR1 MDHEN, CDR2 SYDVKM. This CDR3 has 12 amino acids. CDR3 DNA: TGTGCCAGCAGTACCTACCCGACAGGGGGAATCTTC. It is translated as CASSTYPTGGIF.

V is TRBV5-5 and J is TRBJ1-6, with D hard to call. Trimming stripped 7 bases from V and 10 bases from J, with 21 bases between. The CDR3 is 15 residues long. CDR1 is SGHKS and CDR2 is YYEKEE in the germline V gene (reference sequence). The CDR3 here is CASALLWGLGSPLHF. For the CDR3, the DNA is TGTGCCAGCGCCCTCCTCTGGGGTCTCGGATCACCCCTCCACTTT.

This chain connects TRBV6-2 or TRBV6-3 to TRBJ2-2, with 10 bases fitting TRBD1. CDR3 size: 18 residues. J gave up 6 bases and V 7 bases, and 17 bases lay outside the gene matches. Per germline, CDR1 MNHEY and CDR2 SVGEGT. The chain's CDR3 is CASTRGRSGTGVPGELFF. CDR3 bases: TGTGCCAGCACAAGGGGGAGATCCGGGACAGGGGTGCCCGGGGAGCTGTTTTTT.

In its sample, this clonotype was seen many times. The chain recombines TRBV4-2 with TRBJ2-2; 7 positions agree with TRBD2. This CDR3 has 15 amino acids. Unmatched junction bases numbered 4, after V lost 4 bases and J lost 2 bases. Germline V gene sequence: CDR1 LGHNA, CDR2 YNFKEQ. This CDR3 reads CASSREGGNTGELFF. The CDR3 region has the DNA TGTGCCAGCAGCCGGGAGGGAGGAAACACCGGGGAGCTGTTTTTT.

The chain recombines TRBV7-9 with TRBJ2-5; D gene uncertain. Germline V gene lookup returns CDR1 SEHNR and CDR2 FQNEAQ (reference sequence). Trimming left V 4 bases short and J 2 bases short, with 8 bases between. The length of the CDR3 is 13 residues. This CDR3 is CASSYQVQETQYF. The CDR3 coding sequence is TGTGCCAGCAGCTATCAAGTTCAAGAGACCCAGTACTTC.

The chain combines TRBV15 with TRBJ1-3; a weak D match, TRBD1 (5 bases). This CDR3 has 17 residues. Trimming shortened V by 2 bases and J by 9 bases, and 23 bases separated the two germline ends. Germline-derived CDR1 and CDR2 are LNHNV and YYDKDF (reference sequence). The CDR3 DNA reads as TGTGCCACCAGCAGAAAAATCACATCGGGGCTTCGGGGCACCATATATTTT. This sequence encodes CATSRKITSGLRGTIYF.

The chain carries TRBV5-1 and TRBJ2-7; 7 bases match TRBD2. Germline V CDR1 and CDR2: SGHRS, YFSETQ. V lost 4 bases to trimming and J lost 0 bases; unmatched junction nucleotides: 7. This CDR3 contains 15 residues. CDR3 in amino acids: CASSPGEGPSYEQYF. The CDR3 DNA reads TGCGCCAGCAGCCCCGGGGAGGGGCCCTCCTACGAGCAGTACTTC.

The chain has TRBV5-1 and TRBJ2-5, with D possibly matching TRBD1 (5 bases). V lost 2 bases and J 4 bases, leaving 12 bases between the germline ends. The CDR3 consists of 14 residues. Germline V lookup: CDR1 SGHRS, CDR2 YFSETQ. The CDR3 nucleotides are TGCGCCAGCAGCTTCACCCAGGGAATAGAGACCCAGTACTTC. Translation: CASSFTQGIETQYF.

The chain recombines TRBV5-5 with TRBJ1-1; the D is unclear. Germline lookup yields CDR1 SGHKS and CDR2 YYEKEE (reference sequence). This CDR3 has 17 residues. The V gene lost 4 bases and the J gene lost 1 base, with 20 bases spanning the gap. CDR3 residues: CASSKKDGVRGNTEAFF. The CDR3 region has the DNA TGTGCCAGCAGCAAGAAGGATGGGGTCCGGGGGAACACTGAAGCTTTCTTT.

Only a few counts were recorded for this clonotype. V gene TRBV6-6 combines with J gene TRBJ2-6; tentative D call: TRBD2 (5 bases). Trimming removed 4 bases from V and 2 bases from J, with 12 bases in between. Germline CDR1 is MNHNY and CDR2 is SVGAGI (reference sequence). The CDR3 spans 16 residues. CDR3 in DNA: TGTGCCAGCAGTTCCTACACGGGGACTGGGGCCAACGTCCTGACTTTC. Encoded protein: CASSSYTGTGANVLTF.

The CDR3 nucleotides read TGTGCCAGTCCTTCCAGGGGACCTGAAGCTTTCTTT. This encodes CASPSRGPEAFF. The V call is TRBV27, the J call TRBJ1-1; possibly TRBD1 for D (6 bases). V was cut by 9 bases and J by 6 bases, with 14 bases left in between. This CDR3 region has 12 residues. In germline, CDR1 is MNHEY, CDR2 SMNVEV (reference sequence).

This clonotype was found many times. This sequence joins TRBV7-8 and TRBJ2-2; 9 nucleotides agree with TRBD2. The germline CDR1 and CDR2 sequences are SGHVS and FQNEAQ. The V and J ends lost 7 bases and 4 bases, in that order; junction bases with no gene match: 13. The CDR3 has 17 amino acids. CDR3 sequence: CASTLSGGRAVTGELFF. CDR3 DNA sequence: TGTGCCAGCACCCTCTCCGGCGGGAGGGCCGTCACCGGGGAGCTGTTTTTT.

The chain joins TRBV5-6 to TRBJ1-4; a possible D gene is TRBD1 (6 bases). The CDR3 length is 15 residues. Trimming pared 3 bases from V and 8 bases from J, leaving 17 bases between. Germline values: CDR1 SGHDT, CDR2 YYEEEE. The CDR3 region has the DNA TGTGCCAGCAGCTCCCGACAGGTCGGCGGCGAAAAACTGTTTTTT. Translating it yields CASSSRQVGGEKLFF.

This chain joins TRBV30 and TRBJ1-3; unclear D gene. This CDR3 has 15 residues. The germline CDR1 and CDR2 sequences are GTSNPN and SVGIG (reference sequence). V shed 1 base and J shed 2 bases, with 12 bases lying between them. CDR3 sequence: CAWSDGSRTGNTIYF. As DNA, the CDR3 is TGTGCCTGGAGTGATGGGTCCAGGACTGGAAACACCATATATTTT.

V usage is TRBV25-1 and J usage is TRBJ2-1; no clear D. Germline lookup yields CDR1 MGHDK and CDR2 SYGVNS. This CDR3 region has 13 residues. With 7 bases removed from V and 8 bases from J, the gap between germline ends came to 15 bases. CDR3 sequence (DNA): TGTGCCAGCACCTCCCCGGGCCCGCATGAGCAGTTCTTC. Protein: CASTSPGPHEQFF.

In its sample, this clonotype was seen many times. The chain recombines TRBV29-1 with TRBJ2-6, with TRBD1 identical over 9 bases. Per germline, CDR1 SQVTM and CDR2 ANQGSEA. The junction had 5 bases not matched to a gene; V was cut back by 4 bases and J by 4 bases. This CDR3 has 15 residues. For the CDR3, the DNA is TGCAGCGTTGTACAGGGGGCGCCCGGGGCCAACGTCCTGACTTTC. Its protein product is CSVVQGAPGANVLTF.

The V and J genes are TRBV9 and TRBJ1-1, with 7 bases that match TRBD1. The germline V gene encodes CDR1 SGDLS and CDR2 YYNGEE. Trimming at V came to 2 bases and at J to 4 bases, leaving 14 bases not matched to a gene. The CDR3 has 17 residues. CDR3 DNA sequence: TGTGCCAGCAGCGTGGGCCGGGACAGCACATGGGGCACTGAAGCTTTCTTT. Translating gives CASSVGRDSTWGTEAFF.

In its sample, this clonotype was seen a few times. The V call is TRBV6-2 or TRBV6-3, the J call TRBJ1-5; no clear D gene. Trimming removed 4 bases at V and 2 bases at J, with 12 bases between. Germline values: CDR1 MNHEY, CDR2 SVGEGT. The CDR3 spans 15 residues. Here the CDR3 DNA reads TGTGCCAGCAGTTTAATGTCAGTCGGCAATCAGCCCCAGCATTTT. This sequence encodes CASSLMSVGNQPQHF.